Following are 11 T cell receptor beta chains from one sample sequenced in a study of T cell clones after liver transplantation. The table came from immunoSEQ multiplex PCR; TCRdb's copy has only in-frame clones and leaves some out. The sample lists some 59,000 clones, 71% occurring once. The source material was CD4+ T cells from blood, sampled before liver transplant. Receptors were obtained from a human donor who received a liver transplant.

The genes are TRBV9 and TRBJ2-7; possible D gene TRBD2, 7 bases. The CDR3 totals 15 residues. The V and J ends lost 4 bases and 6 bases respectively, with 20 bases between them. CDR1 SGDLS and CDR2 YYNGEE come from the germline V gene. Written as DNA, the CDR3 is TGTGCCAGCAGCCCAGAGGGGGGGCCCGAGGGCGAGCAGTACTTC. Translated: CASSPEGGPEGEQYF.

The J gene is TRBJ2-2, the V gene TRBV7-3; D is perhaps TRBD1 (7 bases). Germline loops: CDR1 SGHTA, CDR2 FQGTGA. This CDR3 is 13 amino acids long. Trimming shortened V by 5 bases and J by 8 bases, and 12 bases separated the two germline ends. CDR3 nucleotide sequence: TGTGCCAGCAGCCCCAGGGGGGATGGGGAGCTGTTTTTT. This gives the protein CASSPRGDGELFF.

This rearrangement joins TRBV6-1 to TRBJ2-3; D unclear. V lost 1 base and J lost 1, with 6 bases in between. Germline lookup yields CDR1 MNHNS and CDR2 SASEGT. This CDR3 has 14 residues. This CDR3 is CASSEGQGTDTQYF. CDR3 coding DNA: TGTGCCAGCAGTGAAGGGCAGGGCACAGATACGCAGTATTTT.

The chain has TRBV7-8 and TRBJ2-5; D gene unclear. The CDR3 is 12 residues long. V lost 0 bases, J lost 6 bases, and 5 bases lay in between. CDR1 is SGHVS, CDR2 FQNEAQ, per germline. The CDR3 here is CASSLARQTQYF. Written as DNA, the CDR3 is TGTGCCAGCAGCTTAGCGAGGCAGACCCAGTACTTC.

The rearrangement uses TRBV11-2 and TRBJ2-5, with D tentatively TRBD2 (5 bases). This CDR3 has 13 residues. CDR1 and CDR2 from the germline V gene are SGHAT and FQNNGV. V gave up 5 bases and J gave up 5 bases, with 12 bases separating them. The CDR3 region is CASSPRTWETQYF. For the CDR3, the DNA is TGTGCCAGCAGCCCCAGGACTTGGGAGACCCAGTACTTC.

This sequence joins TRBV6-1 and TRBJ1-1; 7 bases line up with TRBD1. V was pared by 6 bases and J by 11 bases, with 12 bases of the junction left unmatched. CDR1 and CDR2 (germline): MNHNS, SASEGT. There are 13 residues in the CDR3. CDR3 sequence: CASSPNPTGMAFF. Here the CDR3 DNA reads TGTGCCAGCAGCCCAAACCCGACAGGGATGGCTTTCTTT.

This chain joins TRBV27 and TRBJ2-3; 10 bases fit TRBD2. V was pared by 0 bases and J by 4 bases, with 4 bases of the junction left unmatched. This CDR3 is 16 amino acids long. Germline CDR1 reads MNHEY; CDR2 reads SMNVEV (reference sequence). Written as DNA, the CDR3 is TGTGCCAGCAGTTTATCGAGCGGGGGGGCCCCAGATACGCAGTATTTT. The encoded protein is CASSLSSGGAPDTQYF.

CDR3 in DNA: TGTGCCAGCAGCCCCGGGGACGCGGGATACGAGCAGTACTTC. Its translation is CASSPGDAGYEQYF. This rearrangement joins TRBV7-3 to TRBJ2-7; a weak D match, TRBD2 (6 bases). From germline, CDR1 is SGHTA and CDR2 FQGTGA. The CDR3 sequence is 14 residues long. The V end lost 5 bases, the J end lost 4 bases, and 15 bases lay between the germline ends.

This rearrangement joins TRBV15 to TRBJ2-7; tentatively, D is TRBD1 (6 bases). With 1 base removed from V and 3 bases from J, the gap between germline ends came to 10 bases. This CDR3 has 14 amino acids. Germline lookup yields CDR1 LNHNV and CDR2 YYDKDF (reference sequence). The CDR3 protein is CATSRALQGYEQYF. The CDR3 region has the DNA TGTGCCACCAGCAGAGCTTTACAGGGCTACGAGCAGTACTTC.

V usage is TRBV28 and J usage is TRBJ1-1, with D hard to call. Per the germline V gene, CDR1 is MDHEN and CDR2 is SYDVKM. V was shortened by 5 bases and J by 6 bases, with 13 bases between the two germline ends. This CDR3 has 13 residues. The CDR3 DNA reads TGTGCCAGCAGTCCGCCTGCCGGGGCTGAAGCTTTCTTT. Residues: CASSPPAGAEAFF.

The rearrangement joins TRBV11-2 to TRBJ2-5; D gene ambiguous. The germline CDR1 and CDR2 sequences are SGHAT and FQNNGV. The V end was cut by 2 bases, the J end by 4 bases, with 2 bases between. This CDR3 has 11 residues. CDR3 region: CASSLRETQYF. The CDR3 DNA is TGTGCCAGCAGCTTACGAGAGACCCAGTACTTC.